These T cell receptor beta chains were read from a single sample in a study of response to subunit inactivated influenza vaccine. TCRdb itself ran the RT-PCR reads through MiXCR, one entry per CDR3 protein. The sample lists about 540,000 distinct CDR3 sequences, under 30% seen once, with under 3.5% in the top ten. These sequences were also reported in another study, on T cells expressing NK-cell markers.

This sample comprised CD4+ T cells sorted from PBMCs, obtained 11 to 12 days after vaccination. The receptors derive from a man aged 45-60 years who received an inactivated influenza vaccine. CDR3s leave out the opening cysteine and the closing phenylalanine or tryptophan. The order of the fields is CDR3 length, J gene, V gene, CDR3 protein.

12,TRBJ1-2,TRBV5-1,ASSSGPSGGGYT
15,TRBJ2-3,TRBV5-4,ASSLGLAGGGTDTQY
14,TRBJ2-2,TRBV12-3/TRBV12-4,ASSGRLYREGGELF
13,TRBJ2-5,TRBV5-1,ASSLRSPGQETQY
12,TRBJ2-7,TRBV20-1,SAVDGGSRYEQY
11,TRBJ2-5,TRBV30,AWSVRQGETQY
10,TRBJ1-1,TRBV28,ASSLFPTEAF
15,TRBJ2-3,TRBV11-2,ASSRTSGGPSTDTQY
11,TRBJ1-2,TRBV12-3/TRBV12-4,ASSRDPIYGYT
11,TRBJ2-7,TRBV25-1,ASSGASSYEQY
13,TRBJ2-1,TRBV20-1,SARGQRASYNEQF
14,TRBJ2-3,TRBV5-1,ASSLDGGAGSDTQY
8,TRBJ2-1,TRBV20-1,SAKINEQF
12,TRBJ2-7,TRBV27,ASSPRTGIYEQY
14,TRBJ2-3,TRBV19,ASSMNGLGGTDTQY
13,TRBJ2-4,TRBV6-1,ASRSGTPNKNIQY
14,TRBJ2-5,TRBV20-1,SARVVGGIPTETQY
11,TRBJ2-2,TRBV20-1,SARLQRTGELF
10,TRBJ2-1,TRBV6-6,ASRGVANEQF
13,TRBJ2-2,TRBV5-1,ASRLWQENTGELF
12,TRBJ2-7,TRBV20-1,SASDGRGRHEQY
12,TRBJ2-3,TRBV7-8,ASGEDRFTDTQY
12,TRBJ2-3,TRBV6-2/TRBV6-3,ASSQVPSTDTQY
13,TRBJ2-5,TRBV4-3,ASSQEWGTGETQY
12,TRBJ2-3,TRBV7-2,ASSTSGVANTQY
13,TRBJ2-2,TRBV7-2,ASSLAGPYTGELF
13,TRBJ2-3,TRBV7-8,ASSLGDSSVDTQY
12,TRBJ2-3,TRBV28,ASSSTGGPDTQY
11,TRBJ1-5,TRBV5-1,ASSPQGNEPQH
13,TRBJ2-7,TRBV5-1,ASSLGDYKTYEQY
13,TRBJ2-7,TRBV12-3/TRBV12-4,ASSTGRGSPYEQY
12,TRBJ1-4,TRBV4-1,ASSQVGVTEKLF
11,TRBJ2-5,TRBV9,ASSVRGGETQY
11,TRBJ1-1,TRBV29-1,SVRIDMNTEAF
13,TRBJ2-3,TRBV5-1,ASSLWGGLADTQY
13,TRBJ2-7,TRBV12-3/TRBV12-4,ASSLRLAGLYEQY
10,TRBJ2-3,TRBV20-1,SATGGSDTQY
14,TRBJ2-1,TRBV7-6,ASSLEARGRVNEQF
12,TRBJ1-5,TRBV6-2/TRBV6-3,ASSYKGVNQPQH
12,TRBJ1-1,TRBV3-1,ASSRSEPNTEAF
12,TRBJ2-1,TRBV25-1,ASSEYRGYNEQF
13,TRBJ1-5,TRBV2,ASSAGTDTGGPQH
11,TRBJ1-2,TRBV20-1,SASEGVGYGYT
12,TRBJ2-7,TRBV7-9,ASSLGAESYEQY
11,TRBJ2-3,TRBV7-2,ASSLSTPDTQY
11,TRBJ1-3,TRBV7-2,ASSFKGGNTIY
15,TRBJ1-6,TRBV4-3,ASSPAPGGSYNSPLH
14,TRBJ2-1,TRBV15,ATSRDRGRSYNEQF
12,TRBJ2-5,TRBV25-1,ASSEVGGPRTQY
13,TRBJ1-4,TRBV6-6,ASSYGGGSGEKLF
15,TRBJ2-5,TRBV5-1,ASSLDVTSGRGETQY
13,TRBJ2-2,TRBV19,ASSIQQSNTGELF
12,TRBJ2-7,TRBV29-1,SVGPGTGNDEQY
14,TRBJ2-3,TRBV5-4,ASRPDLSGRADTQY
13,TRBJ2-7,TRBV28,ASSLFAFSTYEQY